These T cell receptor beta chains were read from a single sample in a study of blood T cell repertoires in COVID-19. Profiling relied on immunoSEQ multiplex PCR, and the TCRdb table lists in-frame clones only, not all of them. Found here are around 250,000 clones, about 87% of them singletons; the top ten hold 1% to 1.5%. The source material was PBMCs or T cells enriched from blood (not recorded which). Receptors were obtained from a woman aged 40 to 50 with acute COVID-19. Each CDR3 is given with its conserved first and last residue. Fields, in order: V gene, clone size, J gene, D gene, CDR3 protein, CDR3 DNA. D genes are given only for firm matches. Clone size is given for some rows only: seen once, a few or many times, or a class if the clone is expanded.

>TRBV9|-|TRBJ2-1|-
CASSPGDTALNEQFF
TGTGCCAGCAGCCCCGGGGACACCGCCCTCAATGAGCAGTTCTTC
>TRBV28|-|TRBJ1-3|TRBD1
CASRRQGTGNTIYF
TGTGCCAGCAGGAGACAGGGAACTGGAAACACCATATATTTT
>TRBV10-1|-|TRBJ2-3|TRBD1
CASSDGGTGGDTQYF
TGCGCCAGCAGTGATGGAGGGACAGGGGGAGATACGCAGTATTTT
>TRBV11-2|-|TRBJ2-7|TRBD2
CASSLGGRSYEQYF
TGTGCCAGCAGCTTAGGCGGGAGAAGCTACGAGCAGTACTTC
>TRBV28|-|TRBJ1-1|TRBD1
CASSERQGARITEAFF
TGTGCCAGCAGCGAGAGACAGGGGGCGCGGATCACTGAAGCTTTCTTT
>TRBV29-1|-|TRBJ1-3|-
CSVGDSGNTIYF
TGCAGCGTTGGCGACTCTGGAAACACCATATATTTT
>TRBV29-1|-|TRBJ2-5|-
CSVTLTDRQETQYF
TGCAGCGTTACCCTGACAGACAGACAAGAGACCCAGTACTTC
>TRBV7-2|-|TRBJ2-3|TRBD2
CASSLYLTGGATDTQYF
TGTGCCAGCAGCTTATATTTGACGGGAGGCGCCACAGATACGCAGTATTTT
>TRBV28|-|TRBJ2-7|-
CASIQSGQYFEQYF
TGTGCCAGCATCCAAAGTGGGCAGTACTTCGAGCAGTACTTC
>TRBV6-5|-|TRBJ1-1|-
CASRRVMNTEAFF
TGTGCCAGCCGGCGGGTGATGAACACTGAAGCTTTCTTT
>TRBV30|-|TRBJ1-1|-
CAWSVELNTEAFF
TGTGCCTGGAGTGTAGAGCTGAACACTGAAGCTTTCTTT
>TRBV19|-|TRBJ1-4|-
CASSMGGQFEKLFF
TGTGCCAGTAGTATGGGCGGACAGTTTGAAAAACTGTTTTTT
>TRBV6-5|few|TRBJ2-7|-
CATLRPGFSYEQYF
TGTGCCACACTCCGGCCCGGGTTCTCCTACGAGCAGTACTTC
>TRBV19|-|TRBJ2-7|-
CASSMRTFYEQYF
TGTGCCAGTAGTATGAGGACTTTCTACGAGCAGTACTTC
>TRBV9|-|TRBJ1-6|-
CASSVAGSYNSPLHF
TGTGCCAGCAGCGTAGCCGGCTCCTATAATTCACCCCTCCACTTT
>TRBV29-1|once|TRBJ1-1|-
CSVLGARGDTEAFF
TGCAGCGTTTTGGGGGCACGGGGTGACACTGAAGCTTTCTTT
>TRBV12-5|-|TRBJ1-1|TRBD1
CASGVQGGWAFF
TGTGCTAGTGGTGTACAGGGGGGCTGGGCTTTCTTT
>TRBV7-2|-|TRBJ2-1|TRBD2
CASSTRVSGGRASNTFF
TGTGCCAGCAGCACTAGGGTCTCGGGCGGGAGGGCCTCGAACACGTTCTTC
>TRBV5-1|-|TRBJ2-2|TRBD1
CASSLGAQGATGELFF
TGCGCCAGCAGCTTGGGAGCACAGGGGGCGACCGGGGAGCTGTTTTTT
>TRBV6-5|-|TRBJ2-7|TRBD2
CASSLAGAAYEQYF
TGTGCCAGCAGTCTAGCGGGAGCGGCCTACGAGCAGTACTTC
>TRBV5-1|-|TRBJ2-5|-
CASSLGGNQETQYF
TGCGCCAGCAGCTTGGGCGGGAACCAAGAGACCCAGTACTTC
>TRBV10-2|-|TRBJ2-2|TRBD2
CASSGTSHTGELFF
TGCGCCAGCTCCGGGACTAGCCACACCGGGGAGCTGTTTTTT
>TRBV7-9|-|TRBJ2-7|TRBD2
CASSFSGRAGEQYF
TGTGCCAGCAGCTTTAGCGGGAGGGCCGGAGAGCAGTACTTC
>TRBV19|-|TRBJ1-2|TRBD1
CASSILQGNGYTF
TGTGCCAGTAGTATTCTACAGGGGAATGGCTACACCTTC
>TRBV6-2/TRBV6-3|-|TRBJ1-1|TRBD1
CASSETGGGTEAFF
TGTGCCAGCAGCGAAACAGGGGGTGGCACTGAAGCTTTCTTT
>TRBV27|-|TRBJ2-1|-
CASSLLGSSYNEQFF
TGTGCCAGCAGTCTACTCGGGAGCTCCTACAATGAGCAGTTCTTC
>TRBV27|-|TRBJ2-7|-
CASSTSLARPNPYEQYF
TGTGCCAGCAGCACAAGCCTAGCGAGGCCTAACCCCTACGAGCAGTACTTC
>TRBV5-1|-|TRBJ1-3|-
CASSLAGFRNTIYF
TGCGCCAGCAGCTTGGCGGGATTCAGAAACACCATATATTTT
>TRBV11-2|-|TRBJ2-7|-
CASSLGRRGEQYF
TGTGCCAGCAGCTTAGGGAGACGGGGCGAGCAGTACTTC
>TRBV7-9|once|TRBJ2-7|TRBD1
CASSSLSGQGAYEQYF
TGTGCCAGCAGCTCTTTATCGGGACAGGGGGCCTACGAGCAGTACTTC
>TRBV11-3|-|TRBJ2-1|TRBD2
CASSLIRDYSYNEQFF
TGTGCCAGCAGCTTAATTAGGGACTATTCCTACAATGAGCAGTTCTTC
>TRBV5-1|-|TRBJ1-2|-
CASSLATRVSGYTF
TGCGCCAGCAGCTTGGCGACCAGGGTTAGTGGCTACACCTTC
>TRBV9|once|TRBJ1-1|-
CASSNNGEAFHTEAFF
TGTGCCAGCAGCAATAATGGGGAGGCCTTTCACACTGAAGCTTTCTTT
>TRBV28|few|TRBJ2-1|-
CASSLIDGRPRSRHEQFF
TGTGCCAGCAGTTTAATCGATGGCCGGCCTAGGAGTAGGCATGAGCAGTTCTTC